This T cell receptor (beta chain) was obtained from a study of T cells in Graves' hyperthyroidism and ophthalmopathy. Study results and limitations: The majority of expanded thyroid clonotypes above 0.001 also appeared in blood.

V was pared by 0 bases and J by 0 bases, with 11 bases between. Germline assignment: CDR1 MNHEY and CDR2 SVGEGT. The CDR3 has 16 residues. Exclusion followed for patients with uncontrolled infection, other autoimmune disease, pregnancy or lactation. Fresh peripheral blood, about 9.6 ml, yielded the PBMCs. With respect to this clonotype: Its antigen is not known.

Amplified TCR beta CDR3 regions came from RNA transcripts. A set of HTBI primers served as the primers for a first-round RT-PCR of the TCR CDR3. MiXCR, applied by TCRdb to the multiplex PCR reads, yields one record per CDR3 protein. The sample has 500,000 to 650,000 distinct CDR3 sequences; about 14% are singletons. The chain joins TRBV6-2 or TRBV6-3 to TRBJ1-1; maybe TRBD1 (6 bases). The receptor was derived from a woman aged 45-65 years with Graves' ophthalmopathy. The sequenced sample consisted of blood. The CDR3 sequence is CASSYSPGHLNTEAFF. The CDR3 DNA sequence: TGTGCCAGCAGTTACTCTCCGGGACATTTGAACACTGAAGCTTTCTTT.